This paragraph covers one T cell receptor beta chain sequence. The data derive from a study of tumor-infiltrating lymphocytes in oesophageal squamous cell carcinoma. TCRdb redid the calling of the PCR reads with MiXCR, one entry per CDR3 protein. The sample lists around 15,000 distinct CDR3 sequences, roughly 55% seen once, with over 15% in the top ten. Sequenced sample: esophageal tumor tissue. The source is a male donor with esophageal squamous cell carcinoma.

This chain's CDR3 is CASSSGVRNEQFF. In DNA form, the CDR3 reads TGTGCCAGCAGTTCGGGAGTGAGGAATGAGCAGTTCTTC. The J gene is TRBJ2-1, the V gene TRBV12-3 or TRBV12-4; D is perhaps TRBD2 (6 bases). Deletions cut 4 bases from V and 7 bases from J, with 11 bases between. The CDR3 contains 13 residues.